This paragraph reports one TCR beta chain. In this sample, this clone turned up a few times. Its antigen target is currently unknown. Base qualities are missing; no much larger clone stands one base away. The sample belongs to a study of cytomegalovirus exposure and HLA in healthy donors (dated 2017 in TCRdb). Study-level background: An earlier analysis of approximately 640 of the donors reported approximately 290 Gb of sequence data and 117 million unique TCR beta sequences from 150 million to 200 million T cells. Of the roughly 400 genotyped donors, 75% to 85% were placed in the genetic ancestry cluster associated with self-reported Caucasian donors. On average, about 240,000 unique TCR beta nucleotide sequences were sequenced per donor among fewer than 500 genotyped donors of the cohort, with around 19% of those sequences being non-productive. An early release covering roughly 600 HLA-typed donors comprised about 300 gigabases of sequencing data and around 80 million unique TCR sequences. In a later analysis, previously published TCR beta repertoires from 550 to 750 donors were re-analyzed and high-resolution HLA genotyping was added so that TCR occurrence patterns could be studied. In a later genetic analysis, genome-wide SNP genotypes for about three fifths of the roughly 670 donors were used, and that subset was treated as a discovery cohort. The T cell repertoires of several hundred subjects were profiled by immunosequencing and related to cytomegalovirus serostatus. Typing coverage varied by locus: roughly 629-640 donors for A, B, C, DRB1 and DQB1; roughly 560 for DQA1; around 610 for DPA1; more than 450 for DPB1. A handful of DR-DQ haplotypes were treated as single units for association and clustering because of strong linkage in the cohort. In the later analysis, no new phenotypic data were used to find candidate immune exposures; instead, reliance was placed on TCR beta sequences and their occurrence across donors. Donor age, sex, ethnicity and CMV serostatus were collected together with the repertoire data. In an earlier analysis of several hundred of the donors, high-throughput TCR beta sequencing was used to judge whether each TCR beta V gene segment behaved as functional or pseudogenic. The study combined high-throughput TCR immunosequencing, statistical association of individual TCRs with disease status, and machine learning to predict cytomegalovirus infection status. The study aimed to test whether cataloging public T cell receptors could reveal signatures of past pathogen exposure. A separate validation cohort of over 95 different subjects was used in addition to the approximately 700-subject first cohort. Every discovery cohort repertoire had been produced on one sequencing platform. HLA typing covered class I and class II loci at four-digit resolution.

What the work shows at the level of the full study, not this receptor alone: A few of the identified cytomegalovirus-associated TCR beta chains were confirmed in vitro to be specific for cytomegalovirus antigens. The authors suggested that the approach could potentially be generalized to other disease states and immunological phenotypes. Specific HLA alleles were associated with around 18,000 TCR beta sequences at a false discovery rate of 0.05 in a later analysis. The presence/absence analyses assumed that sequencing depth was roughly uniform across donors, and that assumption may not be true. In a later analysis, HLA-associated TCR beta chains were found to be more clonally expanded and to have lower generation probabilities than equally common non-associated chains. According to a later analysis, TCR association rates differed among HLA loci, with DRB1 alleles showing the most associated TCRs and HLA-C alleles showing the fewest. Some IMGT-functional V segments, including TRBV6-2 and TRBV6-3, could not be told apart with the 87-base-pair reads, so those segments were excluded. The only immune exposure information available for the cohort was CMV serostatus. A further reported finding was that TCR beta sequences accurately predicted the HLA-A and HLA-B alleles for most subjects in the first cohort. Because counts were too low, 15 to 20 rarely observed V segments, including chromosome 9 orphons, were excluded from the earlier analysis of about 500 of the donors. In an earlier analysis of 587 of the donors, most TCR beta V segments appeared in productive rearrangements about 87% or about 30% of the time, broadly matching IMGT annotations. In a later genetic analysis, fewer N-insertions in productive TCRs were reported among donors in an Asian-associated ancestry cluster than the roughly 700-donor mean. Cytomegalovirus status was reported to be diagnosed by the classifier with high specificity and sensitivity in both the original and validation cohorts. In the study, roughly 160 TCR beta chains were listed as associated with cytomegalovirus. Because some donors lacked HLA typing at each locus, the association tests relied only on the typed subset. Only TCR beta chains were sequenced in this cohort, and the absence of alpha or paired-chain data limited detectable features. When HLA alleles, especially DR and DQ, strongly co-occurred, TCR associations were difficult to assign to individual alleles. According to a later analysis, parvovirus B19, influenza, CMV and Epstein-Barr virus appeared linked to several top co-occurrence clusters. A group of highly shared sequence variants was considered likely to be a technical artifact of the sequencing pipeline. Most TCR sequences were seen in very few donors, while some public TCRs were found in many individuals. Linkage disequilibrium might explain the correlated functional status among segregating V segments, but an unknown experimental factor could not be excluded. V-gene and J-gene trimming of TCR beta chains was associated with a missense DCLRE1C variant in a later genetic analysis, and the association was replicated in an independent cohort. Most CMV-associated TCR beta chains appeared to be HLA-restricted in a later analysis, and the HLA associations seemed to be driven largely by CMV exposure.

Libraries were prepared through the immunoSEQ multiplex PCR assay. For the multiplex PCR, a mixture combining 60 forward primers for TCR Vbeta segments and 13 reverse primers for TCR Jbeta segments was used. The CDR3 region of rearranged TCR beta genes was amplified from genomic DNA with a multiplex PCR assay. Amplified TCR beta libraries were sequenced as 87-base-pair reads on the Illumina HiSeq System. The paper's data handling went like this. Across the 600 to 700 repertoires, a later analysis counted tens of millions of unique TCR beta chains, some 11 million of which were shared by at least two donors. To remove PCR and sequencing errors, raw reads were error-corrected and collapsed into unique sequences using a nearest-neighbor algorithm that merged closely related sequences. Alignment of CDR3 sequences to IMGT reference sequences was used to assign V, D and J gene segments. Each retained sequence needed at least a six-nucleotide match to both a V gene segment and a J gene segment. Rearrangements were classified as productive when the CDR3 lacked stop codons and remained in frame with V and J, and all other rearrangements were classified as non-productive. CDR3 was defined according to IMGT convention as the region running from the second conserved V-encoded cysteine to the conserved J-encoded phenylalanine. Sequences without an unambiguous match to a single V gene segment were excluded from the earlier analysis of a few hundred of the donors. An earlier analysis of a few hundred of the donors classified V segments as functional when productive rearrangements were above 56.7% and as segregating when the standard deviation between donors was above 5%. A statistical classification framework was built for diagnosing cytomegalovirus status from the catalog of TCR beta chain sequences. In a later analysis, V and J genes were assigned by comparing TCR nucleotide sequences against IMGT/GENE-DB human TR gene sequences. A later analysis assigned CDR3 sequences and most-parsimonious VDJ recombination scenarios with the TCRdist pipeline. A later analysis defined each TCR beta chain by its CDR3 amino acid sequence plus V-gene family, and excluded reads lacking a unique V-gene family. As a way to deal with suspected cross-contamination and a sequencing artifact, a later analysis dropped more than 500 nucleotide sequences that were highly shared and had low generation probability. In a later analysis, a clonal expansion index for each public chain was calculated from normalized within-repertoire ranks of inferred template counts. In a later analysis, generation probabilities were computed with a VDJ recombination model fitted to out-of-frame rearrangements, and the resulting probabilities were checked against IGoR. A later analysis scored TCR-TCR, TCR-HLA and TCR-CMV co-occurrence with hypergeometric tests, applying a repertoire-size bias correction to TCR pairs. In a later analysis, false discovery rates were estimated by permuting HLA or CMV assignments 20 times. In a later analysis, co-occurring TCRs were grouped using DBSCAN, with TCRdist sequence similarity added in when clustering inside HLA-allele-positive subsets. For co-occurrence clustering, repertoires with fewer than 30,000 or more than 120,000 public chains were excluded, along with a handful of repertoires with anomalous nucleotide sharing. TCRdb's version of the immuneACCESS table is confined to in-frame rearrangements and falls short of the full clone set. An unresolved V gene accounts for under half of the shortfall where checked; the remainder is of unknown origin. That table furnishes V, J and clone size, whereas the DNA furnished D and trimming. Within this sample are about 140,000 clones, with around 80% of them counted one time only. The ten largest make up 1.5% to 2.5% of the sample.

V is reduced by 4 bases and J by 7 bases, leaving a spacing of 16 bases between them. There are 15 amino acids in the CDR3, from cysteine to phenylalanine inclusive. The kept DNA is CDR3 alone, 45 bases in frame from the first base. CDR1 and CDR2 are read off the germline V gene as KGHSH and LQKENI. In total, about 650 healthy bone marrow donors made up the cohort. Cohort members were all nominally healthy when sampled, although unrecorded immune exposures were likely present. The donor was CMV seronegative and belonged to the group of 352 seronegative cohort members. A peripheral blood sample was collected from each donor, and TCR beta sequencing was performed on peripheral blood mononuclear cells. Genomic DNA was extracted from the blood cell samples with the Qiagen DNeasy Blood Extraction Kit.

The sequenced material came from PBMCs. The clonotype originates from a middle-aged woman in good health and CMV-seronegative. This chain is built from TRBV18 and TRBJ2-2, with TRBD1 tentatively as D gene (6 bases match). The DNA sequence reads TGTGCCAGCTCACTCATTACAGGGATTGGCGGGGAGCTGTTTTTT. Translated, it reads CASSLITGIGGELFF.